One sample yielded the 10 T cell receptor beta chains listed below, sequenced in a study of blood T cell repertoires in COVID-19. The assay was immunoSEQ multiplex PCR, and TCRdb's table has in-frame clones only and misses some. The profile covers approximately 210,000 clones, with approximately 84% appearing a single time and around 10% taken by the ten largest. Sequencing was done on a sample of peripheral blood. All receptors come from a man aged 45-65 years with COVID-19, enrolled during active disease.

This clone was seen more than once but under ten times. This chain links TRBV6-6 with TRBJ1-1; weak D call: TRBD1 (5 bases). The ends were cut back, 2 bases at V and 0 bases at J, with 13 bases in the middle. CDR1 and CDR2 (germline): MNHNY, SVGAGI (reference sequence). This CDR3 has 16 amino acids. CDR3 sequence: CASSYRGARMNTEAFF. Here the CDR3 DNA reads TGTGCCAGCAGTTACCGTGGGGCTCGGATGAACACTGAAGCTTTCTTT.

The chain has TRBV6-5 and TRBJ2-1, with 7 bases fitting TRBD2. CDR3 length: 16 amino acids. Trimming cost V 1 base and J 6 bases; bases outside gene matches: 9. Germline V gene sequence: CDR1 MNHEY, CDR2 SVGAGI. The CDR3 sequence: CASSYFPPGTTNEQFF. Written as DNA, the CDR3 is TGTGCCAGCAGTTACTTTCCGCCCGGGACTACCAATGAGCAGTTCTTC.

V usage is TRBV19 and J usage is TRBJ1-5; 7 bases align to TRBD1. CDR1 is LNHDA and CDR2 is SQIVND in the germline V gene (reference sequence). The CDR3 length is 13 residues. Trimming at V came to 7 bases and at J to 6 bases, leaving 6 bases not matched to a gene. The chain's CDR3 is CASTLQGGQPQHF. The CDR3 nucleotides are TGTGCCAGTACCCTCCAGGGGGGTCAGCCCCAGCATTTT.

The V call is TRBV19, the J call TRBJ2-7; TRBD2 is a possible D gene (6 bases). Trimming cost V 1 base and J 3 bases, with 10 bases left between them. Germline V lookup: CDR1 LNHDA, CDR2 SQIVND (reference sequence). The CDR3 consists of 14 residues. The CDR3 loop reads CASSIVAGIYEQYF. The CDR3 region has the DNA TGTGCCAGTAGTATAGTTGCGGGGATCTACGAGCAGTACTTC.

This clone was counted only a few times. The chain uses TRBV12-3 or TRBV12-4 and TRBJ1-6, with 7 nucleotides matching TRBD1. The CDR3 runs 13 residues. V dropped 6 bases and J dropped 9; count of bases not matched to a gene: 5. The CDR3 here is CASRQGRGSPLHF. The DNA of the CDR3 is TGTGCCAGCAGACAGGGGCGGGGTTCACCCCTCCACTTT.

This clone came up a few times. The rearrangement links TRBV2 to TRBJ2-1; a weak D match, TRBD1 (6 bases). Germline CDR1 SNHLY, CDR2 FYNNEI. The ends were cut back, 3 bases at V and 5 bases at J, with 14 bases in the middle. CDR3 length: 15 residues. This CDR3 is CASSDKWDNNNEQFF. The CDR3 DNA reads TGTGCCAGCAGTGATAAATGGGACAACAACAATGAGCAGTTCTTC.

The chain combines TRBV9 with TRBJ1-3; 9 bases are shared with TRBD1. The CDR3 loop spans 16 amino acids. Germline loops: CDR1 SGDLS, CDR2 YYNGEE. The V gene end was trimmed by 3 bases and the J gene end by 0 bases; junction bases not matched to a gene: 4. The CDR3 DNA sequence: TGTGCCAGCAGCGCCGGACAGGGGACCTCTGGAAACACCATATATTTT. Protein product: CASSAGQGTSGNTIYF. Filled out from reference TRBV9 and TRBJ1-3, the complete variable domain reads DSGVTQTPKHLITATGQRVTLRCSPRSGDLSVYWYQQSLDQGLQFLIQYYNGEERAKGNILERFSAQQFPDLHSELNLSSLELGDSALYFCASSAGQGTSGNTIYFGEGSWLTVV.

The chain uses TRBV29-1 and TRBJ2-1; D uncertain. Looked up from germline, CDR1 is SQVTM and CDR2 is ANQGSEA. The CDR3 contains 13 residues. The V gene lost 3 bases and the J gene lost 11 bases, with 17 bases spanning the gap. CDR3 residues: CSVDRRPRTKQFF. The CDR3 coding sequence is TGCAGCGTTGATCGTCGGCCACGCACTAAGCAGTTCTTC.

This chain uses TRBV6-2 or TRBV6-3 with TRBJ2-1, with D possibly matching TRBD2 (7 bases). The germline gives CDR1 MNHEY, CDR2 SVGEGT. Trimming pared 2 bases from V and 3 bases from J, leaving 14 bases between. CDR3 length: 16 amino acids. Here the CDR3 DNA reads TGTGCCAGCAGTTACGGGGGGGCCCAGGGCTACAATGAGCAGTTCTTC. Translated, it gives CASSYGGAQGYNEQFF.

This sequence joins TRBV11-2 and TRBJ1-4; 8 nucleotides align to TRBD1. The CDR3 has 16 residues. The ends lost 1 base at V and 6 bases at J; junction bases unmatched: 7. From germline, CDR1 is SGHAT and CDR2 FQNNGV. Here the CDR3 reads CASSLGYGRGHEKLFF. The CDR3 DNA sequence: TGTGCCAGCAGCTTAGGGTATGGCAGGGGGCATGAAAAACTGTTTTTT. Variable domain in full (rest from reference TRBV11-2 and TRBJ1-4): EAGVAQSPRYKIIEKRQSVAFWCNPISGHATLYWYQQILGQGPKLLIQFQNNGVVDDSQLPKDRFSAERLKGVDSTLKIQPAKLEDSAVYLCASSLGYGRGHEKLFFGSGTQLSVL.